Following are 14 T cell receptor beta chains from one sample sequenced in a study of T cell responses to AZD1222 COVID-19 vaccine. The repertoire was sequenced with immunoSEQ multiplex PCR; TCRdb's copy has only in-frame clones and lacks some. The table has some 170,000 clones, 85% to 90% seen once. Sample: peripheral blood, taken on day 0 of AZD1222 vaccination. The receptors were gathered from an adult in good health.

The CDR3 protein is CASSELSSGRDNEQFF. The CDR3, as DNA: TGTGCCAGCAGTGAATTGTCTAGCGGGAGGGACAATGAGCAGTTCTTC. The chain recombines TRBV6-1 with TRBJ2-1; TRBD2 agrees at 12 bases. Trimming cost V 2 bases and J 5 bases; bases outside gene matches: 4. Per germline, CDR1 MNHNS and CDR2 SASEGT. The CDR3 has 16 residues.

In nucleotides, the CDR3 is TGCAGTGCTAGTCCCGGGTTGGGGGTGGATGAGCAGTTCTTC. Encoded protein: CSASPGLGVDEQFF. The V call is TRBV20-1, the J call TRBJ2-1; possibly TRBD1 or TRBD2 for D (5 bases each). The V end lost 3 bases, the J end lost 8 bases, and 17 bases lay between the germline ends. CDR3 length: 14 residues. From germline, CDR1 is DFQATT and CDR2 SNEGSKA (reference sequence).

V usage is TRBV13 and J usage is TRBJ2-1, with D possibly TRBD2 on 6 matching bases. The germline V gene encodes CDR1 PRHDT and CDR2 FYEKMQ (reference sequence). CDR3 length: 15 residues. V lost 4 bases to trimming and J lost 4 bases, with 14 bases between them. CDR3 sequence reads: CASSSLASIYNEQFF. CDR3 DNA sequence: TGTGCCAGCAGCTCCCTAGCGAGTATTTACAATGAGCAGTTCTTC.

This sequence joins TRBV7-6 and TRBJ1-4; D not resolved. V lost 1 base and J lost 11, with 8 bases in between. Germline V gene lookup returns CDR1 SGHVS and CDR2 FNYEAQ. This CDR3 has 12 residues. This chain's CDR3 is CASSLVGGKLFF. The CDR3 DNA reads TGTGCCAGCAGCTTAGTCGGCGGGAAACTGTTTTTT.

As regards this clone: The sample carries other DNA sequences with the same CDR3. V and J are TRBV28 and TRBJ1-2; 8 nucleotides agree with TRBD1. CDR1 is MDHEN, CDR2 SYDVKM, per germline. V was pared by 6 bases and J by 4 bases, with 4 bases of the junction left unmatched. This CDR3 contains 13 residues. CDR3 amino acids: CASREGQGYGYTF. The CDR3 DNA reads TGTGCCAGCAGAGAAGGACAGGGCTATGGCTACACCTTC.

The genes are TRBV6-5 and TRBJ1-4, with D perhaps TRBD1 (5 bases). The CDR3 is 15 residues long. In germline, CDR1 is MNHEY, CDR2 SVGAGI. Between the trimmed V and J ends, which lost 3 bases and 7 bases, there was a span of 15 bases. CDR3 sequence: CASSYSGTVGEKLFF. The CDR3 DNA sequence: TGTGCCAGCAGTTATTCCGGGACGGTTGGTGAAAAACTGTTTTTT.

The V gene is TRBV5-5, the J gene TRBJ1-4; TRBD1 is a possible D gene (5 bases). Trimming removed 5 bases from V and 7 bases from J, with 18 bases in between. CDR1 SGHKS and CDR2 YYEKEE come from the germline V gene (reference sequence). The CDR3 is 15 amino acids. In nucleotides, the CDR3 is TGTGCCAGCAGTCGGGTGTGGGGGATCGGTGAAAAACTGTTTTTT. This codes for CASSRVWGIGEKLFF.

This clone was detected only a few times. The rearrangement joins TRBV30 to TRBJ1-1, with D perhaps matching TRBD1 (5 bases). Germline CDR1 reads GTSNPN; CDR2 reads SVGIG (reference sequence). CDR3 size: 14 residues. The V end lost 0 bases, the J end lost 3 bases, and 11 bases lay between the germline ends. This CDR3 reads CAWSVWGSDTEAFF. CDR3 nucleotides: TGTGCCTGGAGTGTGTGGGGGAGCGACACTGAAGCTTTCTTT.

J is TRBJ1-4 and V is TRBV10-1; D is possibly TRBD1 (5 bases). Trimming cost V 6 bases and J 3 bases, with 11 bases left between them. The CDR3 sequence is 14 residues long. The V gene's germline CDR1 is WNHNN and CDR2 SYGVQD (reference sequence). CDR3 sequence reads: CASSTGASNEKLFF. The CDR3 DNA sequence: TGCGCCAGCAGCACCGGGGCTTCTAATGAAAAACTGTTTTTT.

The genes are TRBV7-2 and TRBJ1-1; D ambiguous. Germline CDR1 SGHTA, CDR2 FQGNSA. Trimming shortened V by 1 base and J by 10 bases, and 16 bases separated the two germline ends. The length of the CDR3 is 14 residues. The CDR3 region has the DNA TGTGCCAGCAGCTTAGTCAGGTTCCAGTATTTAGCTTTCTTT. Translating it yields CASSLVRFQYLAFF.

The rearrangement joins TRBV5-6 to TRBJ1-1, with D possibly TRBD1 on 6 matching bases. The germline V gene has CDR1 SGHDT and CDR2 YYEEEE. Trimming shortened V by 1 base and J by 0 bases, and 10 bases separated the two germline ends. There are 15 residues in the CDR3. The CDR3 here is CASSLSYRVNTEAFF. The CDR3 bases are TGTGCCAGCAGCTTGTCATACAGGGTGAACACTGAAGCTTTCTTT.

CDR3 DNA sequence: TGTGCCAGCAGCCCACCACGGACAGGGGGTTATGATACGCAGTATTTT. This sequence encodes CASSPPRTGGYDTQYF. The rearrangement joins TRBV7-2 to TRBJ2-3, with 10 bases fitting TRBD1. Trimming at V came to 5 bases and at J to 6 bases, leaving 11 bases not matched to a gene. The CDR3 loop spans 16 amino acids. Germline lookup yields CDR1 SGHTA and CDR2 FQGNSA.

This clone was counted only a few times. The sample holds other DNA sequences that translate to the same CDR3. CDR3 residues: CASSIDRGTEAFF. CDR3 sequence (DNA): TGTGCCAGTAGTATAGACAGGGGCACTGAAGCTTTCTTT. The chain joins TRBV19 to TRBJ1-1; possibly TRBD1 for D (6 bases). Trimming left V 0 bases short and J 4 bases short, with 6 bases between. This CDR3 contains 13 residues. CDR1 is LNHDA and CDR2 is SQIVND in the germline V gene (reference sequence).

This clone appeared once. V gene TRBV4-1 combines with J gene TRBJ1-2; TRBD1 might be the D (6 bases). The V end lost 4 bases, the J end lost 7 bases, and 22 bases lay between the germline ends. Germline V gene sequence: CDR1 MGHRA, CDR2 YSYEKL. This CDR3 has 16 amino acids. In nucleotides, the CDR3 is TGCGCCAGCAGCCCCCAGGACGGAGGGGGATTAACTGGCTACACCTTC. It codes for CASSPQDGGGLTGYTF.